This T cell receptor beta chain was observed in a study of cytomegalovirus exposure and HLA in healthy donors. Notes on this clone: What it recognizes is unknown.

The CDR3 runs 15 residues. Germline CDR1 is MNHNS and CDR2 is SASEGT. V was trimmed by 2 bases and J by 0 bases, leaving 8 bases between them. Findings of the study overall: There were some public TCRs occurring in many donors, but most TCR sequences were rare.

Generated by immunoSEQ multiplex PCR, the TCRdb table keeps only in-frame clones and is missing some. The sample has roughly 52,000 clones, just over 85% seen once; the top ten hold under 7%. The TCR was taken from a woman aged 25 to 39 in good health and CMV-seronegative. This chain joins TRBV6-1 and TRBJ1-5, with D perhaps TRBD1 (5 bases). Sequencing was carried out using PBMCs. DNA of the CDR3: TGTGCCAGCAGTGAAAGGGGAAATAGCAATCAGCCCCAGCATTTT. It translates to CASSERGNSNQPQHF.